A single sample is the source of the 24 T cell receptor beta chains below, sequenced in a study of shared clonotypes between healthy human individuals. Naive CD8 cells comprised CD45RO-negative, CCR7-positively selected cells, excluding terminally differentiated effector memory CD45RA+ cells. Sequenced by immunoSEQ multiplex PCR; TCRdb stores in-frame clones only, minus some. Of roughly 770,000 clones in the sample, roughly 96% are singletons; the top ten hold about 0.25%. Source material: naive CD8+ T cells sorted from blood. These receptors originate from a man aged 25-45 years in good health.

V usage is TRBV6-1 and J usage is TRBJ2-7; D is undetermined. Trimming shortened V by 3 bases and J by 3 bases, and 6 bases separated the two germline ends. CDR1 is MNHNS and CDR2 is SASEGT in the germline V gene. This CDR3 has 12 residues. CDR3 loop: CASSEGDYEQYF. The CDR3 bases are TGTGCCAGCAGTGAGGGTGACTACGAGCAGTACTTC.

V is TRBV27 and J is TRBJ2-7; the match to TRBD1 covers 11 bases. There are 15 residues in the CDR3. Unmatched junction bases numbered 6, after V lost 5 bases and J lost 3 bases. Germline V gives CDR1 MNHEY, CDR2 SMNVEV (reference sequence). The CDR3 region is CASSATGTGGYEQYF. CDR3 sequence (DNA): TGTGCCAGCAGTGCCACCGGGACAGGGGGCTACGAGCAGTACTTC.

CDR3 amino acids: CASSSTSAGRLNTGELFF. The CDR3, as DNA: TGTGCCAGCTCATCCACTAGCGCTGGGAGGTTAAACACCGGGGAGCTGTTTTTT. The chain couples TRBV18 to TRBJ2-2; the match to TRBD2 covers 7 bases. CDR3 length: 18 residues. J lost 2 bases, V lost 5 bases, and 14 bases had no gene match. Germline CDR1 and CDR2: KGHSH and LQKENI. The whole variable domain, filled in from reference TRBV18 and TRBJ2-2, reads NAGVMQNPRHLVRRRGQEARLRCSPMKGHSHVYWYRQLPEEGLKFMVYLQKENIIDESGMPKERFSAEFPKEGPSILRIQQVVRGDSAAYFCASSSTSAGRLNTGELFFGEGSRLTVL.

V usage is TRBV28 and J usage is TRBJ2-7; weak D call: TRBD2 (7 bases). The CDR3 length is 14 residues. In germline, CDR1 is MDHEN, CDR2 SYDVKM. Trimming shortened V by 3 bases and J by 3 bases, and 12 bases separated the two germline ends. The CDR3 DNA reads as TGTGCCAGCAGTTTCGGGGGGCGAAGCTACGAGCAGTACTTC. Its protein product is CASSFGGRSYEQYF.

This clone is a singleton in its sample. The chain joins TRBV27 to TRBJ2-7; 9 positions agree with TRBD1. CDR1 MNHEY and CDR2 SMNVEV come from the germline V gene (reference sequence). The V gene end was trimmed by 5 bases and the J gene end by 0 bases; junction bases not matched to a gene: 5. The CDR3 loop spans 15 amino acids. The CDR3 region has the DNA TGTGCCAGCAGTATCCAGACAGGGGGCTCCTACGAGCAGTACTTC. Its translation: CASSIQTGGSYEQYF.

The gene calls are TRBV5-1 and TRBJ2-1; TRBD2 matches at 7 bases. CDR3 length: 12 residues. The J segment lost 10 bases and the V segment lost 2 bases, leaving 3 bases of the junction unmatched. Germline-derived CDR1 and CDR2 are SGHRS and YFSETQ. The CDR3 protein is CASSFTSEEQFF. The CDR3 DNA reads TGCGCCAGCAGCTTCACTAGCGAGGAGCAGTTCTTC.

The chain employs TRBV29-1 and TRBJ2-5; 8 bases map to TRBD2. V shed 8 bases and J 3 bases; nucleotides not matched to a gene: 5. Germline assignment: CDR1 SQVTM and CDR2 ANQGSEA. The CDR3 is 12 amino acids. CDR3 bases: TGCAGCCTACTAGCGGTGAAAGAGACCCAGTACTTC. Translation gives CSLLAVKETQYF.

In regard to this clone: Other DNA sequences within the sample encode an identical CDR3. This chain uses TRBV14 with TRBJ1-1, with D uncertain. CDR3 length: 13 amino acids. Germline values: CDR1 SGHDN, CDR2 FVKESK. V shed 0 bases and J shed 1 base, with 3 bases lying between them. The CDR3 bases are TGTGCCAGCAGCCAAGAGGGGAACACTGAAGCTTTCTTT. It encodes CASSQEGNTEAFF.

Comment on this clone: Germline is not matched at one junction end, which may reflect a read error. This rearrangement joins TRBV27 to TRBJ2-3, with 10 nucleotides matching TRBD2. Per germline, CDR1 MNHEY and CDR2 SMNVEV (reference sequence). The CDR3 spans 15 residues. The chain's CDR3 is CASGLSGRTTDAQYF. CDR3 nucleotides: TGTGCCAGCGGCCTTAGCGGGAGGACAACAGATGCGCAGTATTTT.

This clone was detected only once. The rearrangement joins TRBV4-1 to TRBJ2-6; maybe TRBD1 (5 bases). V was cut by 8 bases and J by 3 bases, with 8 bases left in between. Germline-derived CDR1 and CDR2 are MGHRA and YSYEKL. The CDR3 sequence is 13 residues long. The CDR3: CASGHSGANVLTF. In DNA form, the CDR3 reads TGCGCCAGCGGACATAGTGGGGCCAACGTCCTGACTTTC.

The chain is built from TRBV7-9 and TRBJ1-1, with no clear D. V lost 7 bases and J 1 base, leaving 10 bases between the germline ends. The length of the CDR3 is 13 residues. CDR1 and CDR2 from the germline V gene are SEHNR and FQNEAQ (reference sequence). The CDR3 DNA reads TGTGCCAGCACCCGAAGTCCGAACACTGAAGCTTTCTTT. It codes for CASTRSPNTEAFF.

This rearrangement joins TRBV28 to TRBJ2-7; no firm D call. The V and J ends lost 2 bases and 7 bases respectively, with 15 bases between them. The CDR3 extends over 14 amino acids. Germline V lookup: CDR1 MDHEN, CDR2 SYDVKM. The CDR3 region has the DNA TGTGCCAGCAGTTTAACCTCCTTTACGGAGGAGCAGTACTTC. As protein: CASSLTSFTEEQYF.

The V call is TRBV19, the J call TRBJ1-5, with no clear D. The CDR3 is made up of 16 amino acids. Germline-derived CDR1 and CDR2 are LNHDA and SQIVND (reference sequence). The V end was cut by 1 base, the J end by 5 bases, with 15 bases between. CDR3 region: CASSIAPTVEHQPQHF. The CDR3 region has the DNA TGTGCCAGTAGTATAGCACCGACGGTAGAACATCAGCCCCAGCATTTT.

The chain recombines TRBV19 with TRBJ2-7; TRBD1 matches at 10 bases. CDR3 length equals 15 residues. Germline CDR1 LNHDA, CDR2 SQIVND (reference sequence). Trimming took 2 bases from V and 5 from J; bases not matched to a gene: 6. In DNA, the CDR3 is TGTGCCAGTAGTATAAAAGGGACAGGGGACGACGAGCAGTACTTC. Amino acid sequence: CASSIKGTGDDEQYF.

The chain links TRBV28 to TRBJ2-1; the D call may be TRBD1 or TRBD2 (5 bases each). The CDR3 has 17 amino acids. V was cut by 6 bases and J by 0 bases, with 18 bases left in between. Germline V CDR1 and CDR2: MDHEN, SYDVKM. DNA of the CDR3: TGTGCCAGCAGAACTCGTACCGGGACGGACTCCTACAATGAGCAGTTCTTC. Its protein is CASRTRTGTDSYNEQFF.

The J gene is TRBJ2-4, the V gene TRBV9; 7 nucleotides align to TRBD1. V shed 3 bases and J 8 bases; nucleotides not matched to a gene: 8. Per the germline V gene, CDR1 is SGDLS and CDR2 is YYNGEE. There are 14 residues in the CDR3. The CDR3 loop reads CASSGTGASDIQYF. The DNA of the CDR3 is TGTGCCAGCAGCGGGACAGGTGCTAGTGACATTCAGTACTTC.

This clone appeared once. The gene calls are TRBV7-3 and TRBJ2-7; maybe TRBD2 (6 bases). V was shortened by 5 bases and J by 6 bases, with 17 bases between the two germline ends. Germline V gives CDR1 SGHTA, CDR2 FQGTGA. The CDR3 loop spans 14 amino acids. CDR3 amino acids: CASSPSGLVTEQYF. The CDR3 nucleotides read TGTGCCAGCAGCCCCTCGGGACTGGTGACCGAGCAGTACTTC.

The chain has TRBV28 and TRBJ2-1; D could derive from TRBD1 or TRBD2 (5 bases each). Germline CDR1 MDHEN, CDR2 SYDVKM. V lost 5 bases to trimming and J lost 6 bases, with 14 bases between them. This CDR3 has 14 residues. The DNA for the CDR3 is TGTGCCAGCAGTCGAGGGGTTTGGGGCAATGAGCAGTTCTTC. Translated: CASSRGVWGNEQFF.

The genes are TRBV25-1 and TRBJ1-1, with D perhaps TRBD1 (5 bases). The CDR3 runs to 13 residues. Germline CDR1 and CDR2: MGHDK and SYGVNS. With 0 bases removed from V and 8 bases from J, the gap between germline ends came to 10 bases. CDR3 coding DNA: TGTGCCAGCAGTGAATATAGGCGGGGGGAAGCTTTCTTT. It specifies CASSEYRRGEAFF.

Here the CDR3 reads CASRSDRVHPQPQHF. The CDR3 bases are TGTGCCAGCAGGAGCGACAGGGTTCACCCTCAGCCCCAGCATTTT. The rearrangement uses TRBV28 and TRBJ1-5; 7 bases align to TRBD1. Germline V gives CDR1 MDHEN, CDR2 SYDVKM. V was pared by 6 bases and J by 6 bases, with 11 bases of the junction left unmatched. CDR3 length: 15 amino acids.

J is TRBJ1-1 and V is TRBV9; a weak D match, TRBD1 (5 bases). Germline loops: CDR1 SGDLS, CDR2 YYNGEE. V lost 4 bases to trimming and J lost 0 bases, with 13 bases between them. The CDR3 contains 15 residues. CDR3 sequence reads: CASSPFMGLNTEAFF. DNA of the CDR3: TGTGCCAGCAGCCCCTTTATGGGGCTGAACACTGAAGCTTTCTTT.

The rearrangement uses TRBV28 and TRBJ2-7; D possibly corresponds to TRBD1 (6 bases). This CDR3 spans 14 amino acids. Germline V gene sequence: CDR1 MDHEN, CDR2 SYDVKM. The germline V and J ends were trimmed by 1 base and 2 bases, with 9 bases remaining between them. CDR3 amino acids: CASSLSGAPYEQYF. For the CDR3, the DNA is TGTGCCAGCAGTTTATCAGGGGCGCCCTACGAGCAGTACTTC.

V gene TRBV6-5 combines with J gene TRBJ1-1; maybe TRBD1 (5 bases). Trimming took 4 bases from V and 4 from J, leaving 16 bases between them. CDR3 size: 15 residues. Germline-derived CDR1 and CDR2 are MNHEY and SVGAGI. The CDR3: CASSLGTEKLTEAFF. The CDR3 coding sequence is TGTGCCAGCAGTTTAGGGACCGAAAAACTCACTGAAGCTTTCTTT.

V is TRBV6-5 and J is TRBJ2-7; maybe TRBD1 (5 bases). The ends were cut back, 8 bases at V and 4 bases at J, with 15 bases in the middle. This CDR3 is 13 amino acids long. Germline assignment: CDR1 MNHEY and CDR2 SVGAGI. CDR3 sequence reads: CASASGAAYEQYF. For the CDR3, the DNA is TGTGCCAGCGCAAGTGGGGCGGCATACGAGCAGTACTTC.